This T cell receptor beta chain was recovered during a study of cytomegalovirus exposure and HLA in healthy donors. Study-wide background: HLA-typed donors contributed some 87 million unique TCRs, which were held in an early data release. Study conclusions and caveats: There were a few CMV-associated chains whose specificity for CMV antigens was confirmed in vitro. Earlier analysis looked at TCR beta V segments, and most were productive about 90% or about 30% of the time. The study found most TCR sequences rare, yet found some public TCRs in many donors.

Amplification used 60 Vbeta primers and 13 Jbeta primers. Here immunoSEQ multiplex PCR was the method, and the copy in TCRdb shows in-frame clones only, minus some. The sample holds 200,000 to 250,000 clones; around four fifths are singletons and the top ten take 2.5% to 3%. This CDR3 spans 16 amino acids. CDR1 is SQVTM, CDR2 ANQGSEA, per germline. As to this clone: Antigen: not known.

The rearrangement uses TRBV29-1 and TRBJ2-5; TRBD2 agrees at 9 bases. The J call may be mistaken, given a closer DNA end match to TRBJ2-7. The sample comprised PBMCs. This receptor was obtained from a woman in her fifties or sixties in good health and CMV-seropositive. This CDR3 reads CSVEGSASGKSYEQYF. The CDR3 bases are TGCAGCGTTGAAGGGTCGGCTAGCGGGAAGTCCTACGAGCAGTACTTC.